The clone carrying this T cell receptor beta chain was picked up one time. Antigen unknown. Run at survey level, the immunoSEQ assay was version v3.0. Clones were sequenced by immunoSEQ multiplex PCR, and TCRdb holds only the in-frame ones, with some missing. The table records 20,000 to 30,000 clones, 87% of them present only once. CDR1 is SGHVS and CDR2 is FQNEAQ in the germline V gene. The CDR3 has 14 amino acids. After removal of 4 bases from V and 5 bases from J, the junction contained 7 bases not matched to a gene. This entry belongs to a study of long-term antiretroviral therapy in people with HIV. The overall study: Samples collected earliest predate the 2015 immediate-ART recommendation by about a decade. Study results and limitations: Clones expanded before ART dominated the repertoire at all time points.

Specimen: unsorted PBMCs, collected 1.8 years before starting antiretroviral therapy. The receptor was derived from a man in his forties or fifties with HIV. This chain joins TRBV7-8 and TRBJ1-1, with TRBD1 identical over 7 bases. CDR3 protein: CASSSEGGWTEAFF. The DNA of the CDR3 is TGTGCCAGCAGCTCGGAAGGGGGCTGGACTGAAGCTTTCTTT.